Listed here is a single T cell receptor beta chain. Its antigen target is currently unknown. Library creation used the immunoSEQ multiplex PCR assay. For the multiplex PCR, a mixture combining 60 forward primers for TCR Vbeta segments and 13 reverse primers for TCR Jbeta segments was used. A multiplex PCR assay on genomic DNA amplified the CDR3 region of rearranged TCR beta genes. The amplified TCR beta libraries were sequenced on the Illumina HiSeq System as 87-base-pair reads. The study's own analysis went as follows. A later analysis tallied 70 million to 100 million unique TCR beta chains across the 700 or so repertoires, and some 10 million of those chains were shared by two or more donors. A nearest-neighbor algorithm error-corrected the raw reads and collapsed the reads into unique sequences, merging closely related sequences to remove PCR and sequencing errors. CDR3 sequences were aligned to IMGT reference sequences to assign V, D and J gene segments. Each retained sequence needed at least a six-nucleotide match to both a V gene segment and a J gene segment. Rearrangements were classified as productive when the CDR3 lacked stop codons and remained in frame with V and J, and all other rearrangements were classified as non-productive. Following IMGT convention, CDR3 was defined as the stretch from the second conserved V-encoded cysteine to the conserved J-encoded phenylalanine. In an earlier analysis of roughly 610 of the donors, sequences lacking an unambiguous match to a single V gene segment were excluded. An earlier analysis of 500 to 700 of the donors classified V segments as functional when productive rearrangements were above 56.7% and as segregating when the standard deviation between donors was above 5%. A statistical classification framework was developed to diagnose cytomegalovirus status using the catalog of TCR beta chain sequences. In a later analysis, V and J genes were assigned by comparing TCR nucleotide sequences against IMGT/GENE-DB human TR gene sequences. A later analysis assigned CDR3 sequences and most-parsimonious VDJ recombination scenarios with the TCRdist pipeline. A later analysis defined each TCR beta chain by its CDR3 amino acid sequence plus V-gene family, and excluded reads lacking a unique V-gene family. A later analysis removed roughly 590 highly shared, low-generation-probability nucleotide sequences to deal with suspected cross-contamination and a sequencing artifact. A later analysis calculated a clonal expansion index for each public chain from normalized within-repertoire ranks of inferred template counts. In a later analysis, generation probabilities were computed using a VDJ recombination model fitted to out-of-frame rearrangements, and the results were checked against IGoR. In a later analysis, hypergeometric tests were used to score TCR-TCR, TCR-HLA and TCR-CMV co-occurrence, with a repertoire-size bias correction applied to TCR pairs. In a later analysis, false discovery rates were estimated by permuting HLA or CMV assignments 20 times. A later analysis grouped co-occurring TCRs with DBSCAN, adding TCRdist sequence similarity when clustering within HLA-allele-positive subsets. For co-occurrence clustering, repertoires with fewer than 30,000 or more than 120,000 public chains were excluded, along with roughly 5 repertoires with anomalous nucleotide sharing. TCRdb took over this immuneACCESS table, retaining in-frame rearrangements with V and J assigned. Such tables are incomplete; in checked studies, under half of the missing clones stem from an unresolved V gene, and the remainder is unexplained. Clone size and the V and J calls come from that table; the DNA yielded D and trimming. The sample table on file contains about 51,000 clones. Jointly, the top ten make up about 2.5% of the sample.

The cohort comprised 670 or so healthy bone marrow donors. All cohort members were sampled while nominally healthy, although unrecorded immune exposures were likely present. The donor tested CMV seronegative and was one of the 352 seronegative cohort members. A peripheral blood sample was provided by each donor, and peripheral blood mononuclear cells were used for TCR beta sequencing. The Qiagen DNeasy Blood Extraction Kit was used to extract genomic DNA from the blood cell samples. The germline V gene provides CDR1 SGHNT and CDR2 YENEEA. The germline ends are 13 bases apart after V is trimmed by 5 bases and J by 2 bases. Taken from cysteine to phenylalanine, the CDR3 has 14 residues. The kept DNA is CDR3 alone, 42 bases in frame from the first base. The data were taken from a study of cytomegalovirus exposure and HLA in healthy donors (dated by TCRdb to 2016 to 2017). Background on the whole study: An earlier analysis of approximately 640 of the donors reported 250 to 350 Gb of sequence data and some 100 million unique TCR beta sequences from approximately 180 million T cells. Roughly 300 gigabases of sequencing data and approximately 93 million unique TCR sequences were included in an early release covering about 600 HLA-typed donors. Of the roughly 400 genotyped donors, 81% fell in the genetic ancestry cluster associated with self-reported Caucasian donors. The study was designed to test whether signatures of past pathogen exposure could be identified by cataloging public T cell receptors. The T cell repertoires of 666 subjects were profiled by immunosequencing and related to cytomegalovirus serostatus. In addition to the first cohort of several hundred subjects, a separate validation cohort of 130 or so different subjects was used. To predict cytomegalovirus infection status, the study brought together high-throughput TCR immunosequencing, statistical association of individual TCRs with disease status, and machine learning. In a later analysis, previously published TCR beta repertoires from 500 to 750 donors were re-analyzed and high-resolution HLA genotyping was added so that TCR occurrence patterns could be studied. Rather than using new phenotypic data, the later analysis identified candidate immune exposures from TCR beta sequences and from how often those sequences occurred across donors. An earlier analysis of 500 to 650 of the donors applied high-throughput TCR beta sequencing to assess whether each TCR beta V gene segment acted as functional or pseudogenic. Donor age, sex, ethnicity and CMV serostatus were compiled alongside the repertoire data. In a later genetic analysis, genome-wide SNP genotypes for about 55% of the roughly 700 donors were used, and that subset was treated as a discovery cohort. All discovery cohort repertoires had been generated using a single sequencing platform. Class I and class II HLA loci were covered by the typing at four-digit resolution. The number of typed donors differed by locus: about 620-640 for A, B, C, DRB1 and DQB1; approximately 540 for DQA1; approximately 600 for DPA1; and 400 to 480 for DPB1. Four to six DR-DQ haplotypes were handled as single units for association and clustering because linkage in the cohort was strong. On average, roughly 200,000 unique TCR beta nucleotide sequences were sequenced per donor among about 400 genotyped donors of the cohort, with about 19% of those sequences being non-productive.

What the study reported, not specific to this receptor: In a later genetic analysis, fewer N-insertions in productive TCRs were reported among donors in an Asian-associated ancestry cluster than the approximately 630-donor mean. Most TCR sequences were observed very rarely across donors, whereas some public TCRs were present in many individuals. In both the original and validation cohorts, the classifier was reported to diagnose cytomegalovirus status with high specificity and sensitivity. In a later analysis, most CMV-associated TCR beta chains were found to appear HLA-restricted, with HLA associations seemingly driven largely by CMV exposure. When HLA alleles, especially DR and DQ, strongly co-occurred, attributing TCR associations to individual alleles was difficult. A later analysis reported that several top co-occurrence clusters appeared linked to parvovirus B19, influenza, CMV and Epstein-Barr virus. Presence/absence analyses assumed roughly uniform sequencing depth across donors, an assumption that may not hold. Because the 87-base-pair reads could not distinguish some IMGT-functional V segments, including TRBV6-2 and TRBV6-3, those segments were excluded. An association between a missense DCLRE1C variant and V-gene and J-gene trimming of TCR beta chains was found in a later genetic analysis and replicated in an independent cohort. In an earlier analysis of 500 to 650 of the donors, most TCR beta V segments appeared in productive rearrangements about 90% or about 30% of the time, broadly matching IMGT annotations. Only TCR beta chains were sequenced in this cohort, and the absence of alpha or paired-chain data limited detectable features. Three of the identified cytomegalovirus-associated TCR beta chains were confirmed in vitro to be specific for cytomegalovirus antigens. Because HLA typing was missing for some donors at each locus, association tests included only the typed subset. In a later analysis, TCR association rates were found to vary across HLA loci, with the most associated TCRs seen for DRB1 alleles and the fewest for HLA-C alleles. The authors suggested that the approach could potentially be generalized to other disease states and immunological phenotypes. A further reported finding was that TCR beta sequences accurately predicted the HLA-A and HLA-B alleles for most subjects in the first cohort. The only immune exposure information available for the cohort was CMV serostatus. Specific HLA alleles were associated with 15,000 to 20,000 TCR beta sequences at a false discovery rate of 0.05 in a later analysis. In the study, around 160 TCR beta chains were listed as associated with cytomegalovirus. The sequencing pipeline was judged likely to have produced a cluster of highly shared sequence variants as a technical artifact. Correlated functional status among segregating V segments might be attributable to linkage disequilibrium, but an unknown experimental factor could not be ruled out. Because counts were too low, about 18 rarely observed V segments, including chromosome 9 orphons, were left out of the earlier analysis of about 500 of the donors. In a later analysis, HLA-associated TCR beta chains were found to be more clonally expanded and to have lower generation probabilities than equally common non-associated chains.

This clonotype was obtained from a female donor in good health and CMV-seronegative. The specimen was PBMCs. The chain joins TRBV11-3 to TRBJ2-7; the D region possibly corresponds to TRBD1 (6 bases align). The CDR3 reads CASSHQGFTYEQYF. Here is the DNA: TGTGCCAGCAGCCATCAGGGGTTTACCTACGAGCAGTACTTC.